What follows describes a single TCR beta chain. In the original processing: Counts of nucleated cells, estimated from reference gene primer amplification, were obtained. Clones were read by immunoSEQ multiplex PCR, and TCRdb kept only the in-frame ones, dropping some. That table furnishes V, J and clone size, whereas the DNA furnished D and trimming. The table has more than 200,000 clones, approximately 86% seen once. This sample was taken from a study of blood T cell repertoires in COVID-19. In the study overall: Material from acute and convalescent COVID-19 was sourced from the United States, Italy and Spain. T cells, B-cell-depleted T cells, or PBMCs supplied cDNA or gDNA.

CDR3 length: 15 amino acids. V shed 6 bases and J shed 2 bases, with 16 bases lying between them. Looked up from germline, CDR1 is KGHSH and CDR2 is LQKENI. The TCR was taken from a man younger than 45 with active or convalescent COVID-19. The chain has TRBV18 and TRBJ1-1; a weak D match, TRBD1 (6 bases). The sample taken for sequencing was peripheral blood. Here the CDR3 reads CASSGTGTLNTEAFF. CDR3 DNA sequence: TGTGCCAGCTCGGGAACCGGGACACTAAACACTGAAGCTTTCTTT.